What follows is one T cell receptor (beta chain) and its context. No antigen is known for it. The TCR beta profiling, which covered VDJ combination and CDR3 sequence, was carried out using genomic DNA as the template. Using its own MiXCR run on the reads, TCRdb lists one record per CDR3 protein. Altogether 75,000 to 90,000 distinct CDR3 sequences are present, under 50% being singletons, with the ten largest covering 65% to 70%. The germline gives CDR1 LNHDA, CDR2 SQIVND (reference sequence). This CDR3 is 15 amino acids long. With 3 bases removed from V and 1 base from J, the gap between germline ends came to 10 bases. This specimen belongs to a study of CD8+CD57+ T cells in acquired aplastic anemia. Looking at the study overall: CD4+ cells from healthy donors averaged about 10.8 million reads. Study observations and caveats: Patients had under 30 CD8+ CDR3 sequences in common with controls (the shared set).

The sequenced material came from sorted CD4+, CD8+, or CD8+CD57+ T cells (not recorded which) from PBMCs. The chain has TRBV19 and TRBJ2-1; D is possibly TRBD1 or TRBD2 (6 bases each). This clonotype was sampled from a human donor in good health, serving as a control. DNA of the CDR3: TGTGCCAGTAGTATGGAGGGGGGATCCTACAATGAGCAGTTCTTC. It codes for CASSMEGGSYNEQFF.